The clone carrying this T cell receptor beta chain has a handful of counts. Its specificity is unknown. These data belong to a study of shared clonotypes between healthy human individuals. General study findings and limits: The generation probabilities recorded for non-shared clonotypes fell below those of clonotypes shared by all four donors.

The CDR3 covers 12 residues. The V and J ends lost 7 bases and 4 bases respectively, with 7 bases between them. CDR1 and CDR2 (germline): SNHLY, FYNNEI. Researchers divided each subset's genomic DNA evenly across several immunoSEQ plates. In the original processing: ImmunoSEQ output held junction-only sequences without quality scores, so filtering differed. The protocol was immunoSEQ multiplex PCR, while the TCRdb copy is restricted to in-frame clones and leaves out a portion. That table supplies the V and J calls and clone size; D and trimming were determined from the DNA. Here the sample spans roughly 680,000 clones, roughly 72% being singletons.

Sequencing input: memory CD4+ T cells sorted from blood. The subset was: CD45RA-negative fraction. V is TRBV2 and J is TRBJ2-2; D unclear. This sequence was found in a woman aged 25 to 39 in good health. DNA of the CDR3: TGTGCCAGCACCATAGGCACCGGGGAGCTGTTTTTT. Protein: CASTIGTGELFF.